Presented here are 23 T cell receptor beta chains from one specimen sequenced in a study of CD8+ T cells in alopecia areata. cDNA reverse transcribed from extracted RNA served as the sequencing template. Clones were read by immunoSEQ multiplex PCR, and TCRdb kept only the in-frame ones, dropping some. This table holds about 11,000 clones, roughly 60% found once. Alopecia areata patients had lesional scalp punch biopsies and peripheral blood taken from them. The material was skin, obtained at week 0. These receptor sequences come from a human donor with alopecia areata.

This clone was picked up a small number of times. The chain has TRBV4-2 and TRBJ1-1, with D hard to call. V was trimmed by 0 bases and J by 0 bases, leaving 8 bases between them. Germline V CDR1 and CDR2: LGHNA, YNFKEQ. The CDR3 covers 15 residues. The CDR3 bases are TGTGCCAGCAGCCAAGATAGGCAGTTGAACACTGAAGCTTTCTTT. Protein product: CASSQDRQLNTEAFF.

The CDR3 DNA is TGTGCCAGCATCCTTTTGGATACGCAGTATTTT. Translating it yields CASILLDTQYF. The chain employs TRBV25-1 and TRBJ2-3; D is unresolved. CDR3 length equals 11 residues. Trimming pared 7 bases from V and 6 bases from J, leaving 8 bases between. Per germline, CDR1 MGHDK and CDR2 SYGVNS.

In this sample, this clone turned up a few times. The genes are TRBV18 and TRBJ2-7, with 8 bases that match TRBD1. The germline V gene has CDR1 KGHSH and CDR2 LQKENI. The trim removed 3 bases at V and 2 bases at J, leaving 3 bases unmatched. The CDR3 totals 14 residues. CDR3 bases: TGTGCCAGCTCACCCAGACAGGGGACCTACGAGCAGTACTTC. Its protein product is CASSPRQGTYEQYF.

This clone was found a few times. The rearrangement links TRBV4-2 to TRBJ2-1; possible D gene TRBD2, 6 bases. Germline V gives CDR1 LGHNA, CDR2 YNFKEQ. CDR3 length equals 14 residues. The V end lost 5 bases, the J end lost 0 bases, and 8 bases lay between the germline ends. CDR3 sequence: CASSLDYSYNEQFF. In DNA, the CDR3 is TGTGCCAGCAGCTTGGACTACTCCTACAATGAGCAGTTCTTC.

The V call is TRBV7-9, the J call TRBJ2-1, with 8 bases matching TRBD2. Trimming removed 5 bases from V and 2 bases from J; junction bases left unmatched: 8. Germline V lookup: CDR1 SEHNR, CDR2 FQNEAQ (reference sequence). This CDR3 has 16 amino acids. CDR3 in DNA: TGTGCCAGCAGCCCTGCCCGGGAGGGAGCCTACAATGAGCAGTTCTTC. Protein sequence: CASSPAREGAYNEQFF.

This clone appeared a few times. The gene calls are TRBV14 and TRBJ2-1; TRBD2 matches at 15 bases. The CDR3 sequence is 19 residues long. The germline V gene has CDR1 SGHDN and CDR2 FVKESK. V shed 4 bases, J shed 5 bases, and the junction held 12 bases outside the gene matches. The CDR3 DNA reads TGTGCCAGCAGCCCAAGGATGGGACTAGCGGGGGGCCTAAACAATGAGCAGTTCTTC. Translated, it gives CASSPRMGLAGGLNNEQFF.

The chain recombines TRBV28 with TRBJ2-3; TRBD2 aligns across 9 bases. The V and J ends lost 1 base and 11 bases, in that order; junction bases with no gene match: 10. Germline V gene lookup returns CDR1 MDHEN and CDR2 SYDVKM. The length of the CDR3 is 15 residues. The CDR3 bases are TGTGCCAGCAGTTTATCTAGCGGGGTTTCAGGCCGGCAGTATTTT. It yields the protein CASSLSSGVSGRQYF.

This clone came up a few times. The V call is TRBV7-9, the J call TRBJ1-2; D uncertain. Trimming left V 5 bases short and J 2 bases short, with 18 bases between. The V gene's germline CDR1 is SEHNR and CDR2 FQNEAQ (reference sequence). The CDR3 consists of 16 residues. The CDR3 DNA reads TGTGCCAGCAGCCCCCACCCCGCAGATTTCAACTATGGCTACACCTTC. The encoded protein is CASSPHPADFNYGYTF.

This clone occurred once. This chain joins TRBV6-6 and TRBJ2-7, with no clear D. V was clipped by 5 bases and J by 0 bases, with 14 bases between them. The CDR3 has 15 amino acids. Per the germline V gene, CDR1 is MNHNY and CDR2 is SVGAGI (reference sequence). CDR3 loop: CASSTLFLNSYEQYF. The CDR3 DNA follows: TGTGCCAGCAGTACACTCTTCCTTAACTCCTACGAGCAGTACTTC.

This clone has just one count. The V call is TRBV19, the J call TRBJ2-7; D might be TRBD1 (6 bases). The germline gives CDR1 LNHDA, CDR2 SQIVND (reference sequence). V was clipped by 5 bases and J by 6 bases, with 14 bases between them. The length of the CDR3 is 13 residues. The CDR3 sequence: CASSWTEDTEQYF. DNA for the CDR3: TGTGCCAGTAGTTGGACAGAAGATACCGAGCAGTACTTC.

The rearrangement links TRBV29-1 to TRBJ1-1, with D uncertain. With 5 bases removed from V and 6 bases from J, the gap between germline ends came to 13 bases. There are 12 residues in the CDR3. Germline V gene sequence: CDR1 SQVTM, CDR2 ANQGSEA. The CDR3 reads CSVIHPDPEAFF. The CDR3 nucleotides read TGCAGCGTTATCCACCCTGACCCTGAAGCTTTCTTT.

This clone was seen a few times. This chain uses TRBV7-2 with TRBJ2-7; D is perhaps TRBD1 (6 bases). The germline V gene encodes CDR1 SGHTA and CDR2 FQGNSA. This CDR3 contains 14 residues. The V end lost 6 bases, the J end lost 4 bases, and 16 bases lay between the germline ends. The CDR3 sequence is CASSLQQGLYEQYF. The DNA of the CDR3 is TGTGCCAGCAGTCTACAACAGGGCCTTTACGAGCAGTACTTC.

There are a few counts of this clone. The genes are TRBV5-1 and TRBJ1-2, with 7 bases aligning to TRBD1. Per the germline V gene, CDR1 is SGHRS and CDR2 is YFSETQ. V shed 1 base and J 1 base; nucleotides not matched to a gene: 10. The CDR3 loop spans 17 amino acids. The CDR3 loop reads CASSLWSGTDLNYGYTF. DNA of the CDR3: TGCGCCAGCAGCTTGTGGTCCGGGACAGATCTTAACTATGGCTACACCTTC.

CDR3 sequence (DNA): TGTGCCAGCAGGCAACTAGCGGCCTACAATGAGCAGTTCTTC. Protein sequence: CASRQLAAYNEQFF. The rearrangement links TRBV6-1 to TRBJ2-1; 8 bases map to TRBD2. The CDR3 is 14 amino acids. V shed 6 bases and J 2 bases; nucleotides not matched to a gene: 3. Germline CDR1 MNHNS, CDR2 SASEGT.

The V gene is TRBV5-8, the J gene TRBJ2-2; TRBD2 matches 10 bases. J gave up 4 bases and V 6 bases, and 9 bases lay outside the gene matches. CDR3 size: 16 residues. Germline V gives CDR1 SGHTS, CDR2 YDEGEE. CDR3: CASTASGTSATGELFF. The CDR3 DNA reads TGTGCCAGCACCGCGTCCGGGACTAGCGCCACCGGGGAGCTGTTTTTT.

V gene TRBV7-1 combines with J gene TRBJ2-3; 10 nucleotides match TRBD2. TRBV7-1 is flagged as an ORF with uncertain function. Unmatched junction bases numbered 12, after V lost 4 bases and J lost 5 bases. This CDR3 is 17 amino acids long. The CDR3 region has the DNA TGTGCCAGCAGCTTAGGGTTGCGACTAGCGGGTCTAGATACGCAGTATTTT. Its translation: CASSLGLRLAGLDTQYF.

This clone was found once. This CDR3 reads CASNGWGGQEPQHF. CDR3 in DNA: TGTGCCAGTAATGGCTGGGGGGGCCAGGAGCCCCAGCATTTT. V and J are TRBV19 and TRBJ1-5; D may be TRBD1 (6 bases). Germline-derived CDR1 and CDR2 are LNHDA and SQIVND (reference sequence). Trimming took off 7 bases at V and 8 bases at J, with 18 bases between the two ends. This CDR3 has 14 residues. Full variable domain (outside the CDR3, taken from reference TRBV19 and TRBJ1-5): DGGITQSPKYLFRKEGQNVTLSCEQNLNHDAMYWYRQDPGQGLRLIYYSQIVNDFQKGDIAEGYSVSREKKESFPLTVTSAQKNPTAFYLCASNGWGGQEPQHFGDGTRLSIL.

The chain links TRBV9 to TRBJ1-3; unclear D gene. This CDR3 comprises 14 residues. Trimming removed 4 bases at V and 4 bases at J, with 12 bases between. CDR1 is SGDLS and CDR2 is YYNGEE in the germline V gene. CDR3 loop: CASSPTPDGNTIYF. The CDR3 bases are TGTGCCAGCAGCCCCACCCCGGACGGAAACACCATATATTTT.

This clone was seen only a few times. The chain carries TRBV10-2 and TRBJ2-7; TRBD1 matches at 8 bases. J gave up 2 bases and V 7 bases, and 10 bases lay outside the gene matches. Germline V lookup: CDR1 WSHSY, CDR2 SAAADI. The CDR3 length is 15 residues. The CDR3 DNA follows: TGCGCCAGCAATCATGATGGGACAGGCCCCTACGAGCAGTACTTC. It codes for CASNHDGTGPYEQYF.

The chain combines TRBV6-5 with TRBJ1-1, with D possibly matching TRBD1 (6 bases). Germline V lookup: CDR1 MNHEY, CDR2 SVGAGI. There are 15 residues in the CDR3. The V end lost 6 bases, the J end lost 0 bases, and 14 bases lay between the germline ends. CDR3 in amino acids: CASRQKGGMNTEAFF. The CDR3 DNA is TGTGCCAGCAGACAAAAGGGGGGAATGAACACTGAAGCTTTCTTT.

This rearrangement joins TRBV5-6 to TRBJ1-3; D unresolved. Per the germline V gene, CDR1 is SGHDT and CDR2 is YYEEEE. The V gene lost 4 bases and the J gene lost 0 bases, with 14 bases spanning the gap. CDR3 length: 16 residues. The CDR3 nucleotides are TGTGCCAGCAGCCTACGACGGATCTCCTCTGGAAACACCATATATTTT. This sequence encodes CASSLRRISSGNTIYF.

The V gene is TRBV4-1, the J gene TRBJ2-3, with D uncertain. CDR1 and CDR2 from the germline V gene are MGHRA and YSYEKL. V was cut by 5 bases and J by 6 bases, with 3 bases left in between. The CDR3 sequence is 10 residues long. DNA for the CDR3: TGCGCCAGCAGCTACGATACGCAGTATTTT. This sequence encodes CASSYDTQYF.

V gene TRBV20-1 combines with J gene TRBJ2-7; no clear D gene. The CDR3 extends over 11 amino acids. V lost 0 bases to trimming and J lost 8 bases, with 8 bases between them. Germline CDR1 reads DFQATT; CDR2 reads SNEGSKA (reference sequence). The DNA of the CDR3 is TGCAGTGCTAGAGAGGGCGGCAAGCAGTACTTC. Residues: CSAREGGKQYF.